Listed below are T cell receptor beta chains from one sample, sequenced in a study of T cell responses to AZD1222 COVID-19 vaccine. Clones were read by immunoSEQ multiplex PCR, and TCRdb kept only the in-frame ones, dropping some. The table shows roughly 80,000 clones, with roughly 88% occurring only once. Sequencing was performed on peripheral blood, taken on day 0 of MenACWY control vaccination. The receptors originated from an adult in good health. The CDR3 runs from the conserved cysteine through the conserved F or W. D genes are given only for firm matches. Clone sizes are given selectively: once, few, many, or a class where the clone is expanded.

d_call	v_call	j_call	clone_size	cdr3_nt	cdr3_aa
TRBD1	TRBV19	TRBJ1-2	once	TGTGCCAGTAGTAGGGGACAGGGTGATGGCTACACCTTC	CASSRGQGDGYTF
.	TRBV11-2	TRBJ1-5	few	TGTGCCAGCAGCTTGGCCGAAAATCAGCCCCAGCATTTT	CASSLAENQPQHF
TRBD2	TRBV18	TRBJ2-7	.	TGTGCCAGCTCACCACCTTCCCAGCGGGGGGGCTTAAGCTTC	CASSPPSQRGGLSF
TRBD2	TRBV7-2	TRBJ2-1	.	TGTGCCAGCAGCTTGAGGCTAGCGGGGGGGTTCTACAATGAGCAGTTCTTC	CASSLRLAGGFYNEQFF
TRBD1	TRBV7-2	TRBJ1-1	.	TGTGCCAGCAGGTGGGACAGGGGGGGAAACACTGAAGCTTTCTTT	CASRWDRGGNTEAFF
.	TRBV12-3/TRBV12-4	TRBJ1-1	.	TGTGCCAGCAGAGGGGGGGTCTACACTGAAGCTTTCTTT	CASRGGVYTEAFF
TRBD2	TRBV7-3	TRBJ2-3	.	TGTGCCAGCAGCTCAAAGCGGGGGGGCCGCACAGATACGCAGTATTTT	CASSSKRGGRTDTQYF
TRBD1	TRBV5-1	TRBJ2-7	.	TGCGCCAGCAGCTTTTACAGGGGAGAGCAGTACTTC	CASSFYRGEQYF
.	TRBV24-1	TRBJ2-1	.	TGTGCCACCAGTGATTTCGTGGACAATGAGCAGTTCTTC	CATSDFVDNEQFF
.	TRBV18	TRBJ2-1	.	TGTGCCAGCTCACCAACCAGCGGGCTCAACCCACCCAGCTCCTACAATGAGCAGTTCTTC	CASSPTSGLNPPSSYNEQFF
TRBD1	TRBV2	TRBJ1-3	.	TGTGCCAGCAGTGAAGCAGCAGGGGGGTTAAACACCATATATTTT	CASSEAAGGLNTIYF
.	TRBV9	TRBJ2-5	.	TGTGCCAGCAGCGCATCCGGGACACGCGAGACCCAGTACTTC	CASSASGTRETQYF
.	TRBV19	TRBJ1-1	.	TGTGCCAGCCTAAGGGGGGGGACCATGAACACTGAAGCTTTCTTT	CASLRGGTMNTEAFF
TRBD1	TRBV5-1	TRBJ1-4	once	TGCGCCAGCAGCTATGGCCGGACAGGGAAGGGGATGGCTAATGAAAAACTGTTTTTT	CASSYGRTGKGMANEKLFF
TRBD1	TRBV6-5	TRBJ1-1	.	TGTGCCAGCAGCACTCAGGGGGAGACAACTGAAGCTTTCTTT	CASSTQGETTEAFF
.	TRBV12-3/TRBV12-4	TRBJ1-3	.	TGTGCCAGCAGTTTAGGGGGAAGAAACACCATATATTTT	CASSLGGRNTIYF
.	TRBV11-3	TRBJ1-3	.	TGTGCCAGCAGCTTAGTTGGAGGAGTGCCCTCTGGAAACACCATATATTTT	CASSLVGGVPSGNTIYF
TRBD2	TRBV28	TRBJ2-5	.	TGTGCCAGCCGGCTTGGGAGCGGGGGGCTTGAGACCCAGTACTTC	CASRLGSGGLETQYF
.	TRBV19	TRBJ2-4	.	TGTGCCAGTAGTATACGGCCGGGGGTGACCCCGATAGGGAAAAACATTCAGTACTTC	CASSIRPGVTPIGKNIQYF
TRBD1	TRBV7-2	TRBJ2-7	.	TGTGCCAGCAGCCCATGGACAGGGCCGAGCTCCTACGAGCAGTACTTC	CASSPWTGPSSYEQYF
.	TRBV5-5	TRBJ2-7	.	TGTGCCAGCAGCCGCCTGGGGGCAGTGGGAGGGTACGAGCAGTACTTC	CASSRLGAVGGYEQYF
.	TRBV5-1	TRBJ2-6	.	TGCGCCAGCAGCTTGGCCTGGGCTGGGGCCAACGTCCTGACTTTC	CASSLAWAGANVLTF
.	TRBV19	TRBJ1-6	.	TGTGCCAGTAGTATTCAGGGCCTTGATTCACTCCTCCACTTT	CASSIQGLDSLLHF
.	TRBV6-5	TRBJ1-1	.	TGTGCCAGCAGCTCCGACTGGGGGCGGAGGGTGACCGCTTTCTTT	CASSSDWGRRVTAFF
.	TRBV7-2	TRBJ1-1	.	TGTGCCAGCAGTACGAGGGAGGGCACTGAAGCTTTCTTT	CASSTREGTEAFF
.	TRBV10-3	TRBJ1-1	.	TGTGCCATCAATGGGTACGAGAACACTGAAGCTTTCTTT	CAINGYENTEAFF
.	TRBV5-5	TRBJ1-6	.	TGTGCCAGCAGCTTGGGACCGCTGAGCTCCTATAATTCACCCCTCCACTTT	CASSLGPLSSYNSPLHF
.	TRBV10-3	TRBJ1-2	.	TGTGCCATCAGTGATGTGCAGGGCTATGGCTACACCTTC	CAISDVQGYGYTF
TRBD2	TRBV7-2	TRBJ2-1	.	TGTGCCAGCAGCCCCGGACTAGCGAACAATGAGCAGTTCTTC	CASSPGLANNEQFF
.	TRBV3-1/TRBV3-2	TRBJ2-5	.	TGTGCCAGCAGCTGGGGAGGGGGAAGAGAGACCCAGTACTTC	CASSWGGGRETQYF
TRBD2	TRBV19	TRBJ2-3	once	TGTGCCAGTAGTATAGGACTAGCGGGGGGACGCGACGCAGATACGCAGTATTTT	CASSIGLAGGRDADTQYF
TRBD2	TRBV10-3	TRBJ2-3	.	TGTGCCATCAGCTCCGGGACTAGCGGGGGGCCGGCAGATACGCAGTATTTT	CAISSGTSGGPADTQYF
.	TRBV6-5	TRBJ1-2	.	TGTGCCAGCAGTTACGACCCATCCGGCTATGGCTACACCTTC	CASSYDPSGYGYTF
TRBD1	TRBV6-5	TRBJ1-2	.	TGTGCCAGCAGGGACAGGCCGTATGGCTACACCTTC	CASRDRPYGYTF
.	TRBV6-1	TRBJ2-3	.	TGTGCCAGCAGTGAGGCAGATACGCAGTATTTT	CASSEADTQYF
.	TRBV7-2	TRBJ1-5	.	TGTGCCAGCAGTCCAGGGAGCAATCAGCCCCAGCATTTT	CASSPGSNQPQHF
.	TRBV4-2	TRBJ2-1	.	TGTGCCAGCAGCCAAGGCTGGGAGACTACCACAATCAATGAGCAGTTCTTC	CASSQGWETTTINEQFF
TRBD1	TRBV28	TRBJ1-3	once	TGTGCCAGCAGCAATCCCCGGACAGGGGGTAACACCATATATTTT	CASSNPRTGGNTIYF
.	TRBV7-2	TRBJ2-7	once	TGTGCCAGCAGCATCCGGGACACAGCCGATGGGGAGCAGTACTTC	CASSIRDTADGEQYF
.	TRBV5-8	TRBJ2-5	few	TGTGCCAGCAGCTCTACAGGGTCGTCGCGACAAGAGACCCAGTACTTC	CASSSTGSSRQETQYF
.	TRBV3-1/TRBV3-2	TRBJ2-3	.	TGTGCCAGCAGCCACAGGGTTCTCACAGATACGCAGTATTTT	CASSHRVLTDTQYF
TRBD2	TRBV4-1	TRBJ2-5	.	TGCGCCAGCAGCCAAGAGAGTACTAGCGGGGGGGTGGAGACCCAGTACTTC	CASSQESTSGGVETQYF
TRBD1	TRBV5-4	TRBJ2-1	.	TGTGCCCCCGGGACAGGGGATCACAATGAGCAGTTCTTC	CAPGTGDHNEQFF
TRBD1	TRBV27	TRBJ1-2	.	TGTGCCAGCGGGACAGGGGTAGGTCGGGGCTACACCTTC	CASGTGVGRGYTF
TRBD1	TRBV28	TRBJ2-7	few	TGTGCCAGCAGTTCGGGACAGTCCTACGAGCAGTACTTC	CASSSGQSYEQYF
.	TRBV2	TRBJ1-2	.	TGTGCCAGCAGTGCGCGGCGTATCTATGGCTACACCTTC	CASSARRIYGYTF
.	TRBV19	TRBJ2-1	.	TGTGCCAGTACCCAACGAGGCTACAATGAGCAGTTCTTC	CASTQRGYNEQFF
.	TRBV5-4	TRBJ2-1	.	TGTGCCAGCAGCTTGTCCAATGAGCAGTTCTTC	CASSLSNEQFF
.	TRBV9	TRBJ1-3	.	TGTGCCAGCAGCGTAGGGACGGAAGGATGGAACACCATATATTTT	CASSVGTEGWNTIYF
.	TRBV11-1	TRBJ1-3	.	TGTGCCAGCAGCTTAGGACACTCTGGAAACACCATATATTTT	CASSLGHSGNTIYF
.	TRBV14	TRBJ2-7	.	TGTGCCAGCAGCGCAGGATTCTACGAGCAGTACTTC	CASSAGFYEQYF
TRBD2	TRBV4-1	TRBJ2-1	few	TGCGCCAGCAGCCAAGCCCTAGCGGATTACAATGAGCAGTTCTTC	CASSQALADYNEQFF
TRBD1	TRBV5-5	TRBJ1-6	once	TGTGCCAGCAGCAAAGACAGGGTCTACGATTCACCCCTCCACTTT	CASSKDRVYDSPLHF